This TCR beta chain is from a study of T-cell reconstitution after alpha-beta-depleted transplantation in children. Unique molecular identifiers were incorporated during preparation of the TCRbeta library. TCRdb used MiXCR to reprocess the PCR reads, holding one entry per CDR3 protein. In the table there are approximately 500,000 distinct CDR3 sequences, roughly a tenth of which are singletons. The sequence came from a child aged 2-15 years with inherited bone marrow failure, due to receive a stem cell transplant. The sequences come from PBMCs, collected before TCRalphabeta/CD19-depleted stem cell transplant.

CDR3 sequence (DNA): TGTGCCATCGATCAGCGGGACAATGAGCAGTTCTTC. Translation gives CAIDQRDNEQFF. This chain uses TRBV28 with TRBJ2-1; the D gene is possibly TRBD2 (6 bases). Trimming left V 10 bases short and J 5 bases short, with 12 bases between. Germline CDR1 MDHEN, CDR2 SYDVKM. This CDR3 is 12 amino acids long.